Below are 10 T cell receptor beta chains sequenced from a single sample in a study of radiotherapy plus CTLA-4 blockade in lung cancer. Some clones are missing from TCRdb's copy, which holds only in-frame ones; the method was immunoSEQ multiplex PCR. The sample lists tens of thousands of clones; 70% to 90% were seen once. Sequenced material: peripheral blood, taken from a patient treated with radiotherapy plus ipilimumab. The receptor source for this set is a human donor with non-small cell lung cancer whose response to radiotherapy plus ipilimumab could not be evaluated.

V usage is TRBV7-3 and J usage is TRBJ2-3, with 7 bases matching TRBD2. The junction had 8 bases not matched to a gene; V was cut back by 1 base and J by 4 bases. This CDR3 contains 16 residues. Germline CDR1 and CDR2: SGHTA and FQGTGA. DNA of the CDR3: TGTGCCAGCAGCTTAATGGCGGGAGTGGTCGCAGATACGCAGTATTTT. It codes for CASSLMAGVVADTQYF.

The rearrangement links TRBV6-5 to TRBJ2-7; D is perhaps TRBD1 (5 bases). CDR1 MNHEY and CDR2 SVGAGI come from the germline V gene. Deletions cut 5 bases from V and 0 bases from J, with 8 bases between. This CDR3 spans 13 amino acids. Written as DNA, the CDR3 is TGTGCCAGCAGTACGACAGTCTCCTACGAGCAGTACTTC. Protein sequence: CASSTTVSYEQYF.

This clone was seen only once. The chain couples TRBV19 to TRBJ2-6; 8 bases are shared with TRBD2. This CDR3 has 18 residues. Germline CDR1 is LNHDA and CDR2 is SQIVND (reference sequence). V dropped 5 bases and J dropped 3; count of bases not matched to a gene: 12. The CDR3 nucleotides read TGTGCCAGTAGTGCGGGACTAGAGCTCAGTTATGGGGCCAACGTCCTGACTTTC. It translates to CASSAGLELSYGANVLTF.

V is TRBV19 and J is TRBJ2-1; 9 bases are shared with TRBD2. This CDR3 contains 17 residues. V lost 3 bases to trimming and J lost 6 bases; unmatched junction nucleotides: 12. Germline V gene sequence: CDR1 LNHDA, CDR2 SQIVND (reference sequence). The CDR3 nucleotides are TGTGCCAGTAGTATTCTTTGGGGGCGGGAGGGGAGCAATGAGCAGTTCTTC. It translates to CASSILWGREGSNEQFF.

The chain links TRBV20-1 to TRBJ1-5, with D possibly matching TRBD1 (6 bases). Per germline, CDR1 DFQATT and CDR2 SNEGSKA (reference sequence). The CDR3 runs 11 residues. V was pared by 5 bases and J by 4 bases, with 6 bases between. In DNA form, the CDR3 reads TGCAGTGCTCAGGGGAATCAGCCCCAGCATTTT. It yields the protein CSAQGNQPQHF.

J is TRBJ1-3 and V is TRBV28, with 10 bases aligning to TRBD1. CDR1 and CDR2 from the germline V gene are MDHEN and SYDVKM. There are 16 residues in the CDR3. V lost 5 bases, J lost 6 bases, and 10 bases stayed unmatched. CDR3 bases: TGTGCCAGCAGTCCTACGGGGGACAGGGGTTTAAACACCATATATTTT. This gives the protein CASSPTGDRGLNTIYF.

V is TRBV7-3 and J is TRBJ2-3; 9 bases agree with TRBD1. The V and J ends lost 5 bases and 3 bases, in that order; junction bases with no gene match: 12. CDR3 size: 17 residues. The germline CDR1 and CDR2 sequences are SGHTA and FQGTGA. This chain's CDR3 is CASSLEGTGLRTDTQYF. DNA of the CDR3: TGTGCCAGCAGCCTAGAAGGGACAGGGCTCAGGACAGATACGCAGTATTTT.

About this clone: The sample has other DNA sequences that encode this CDR3 too. The rearrangement links TRBV28 to TRBJ1-5; possibly TRBD1 for D (5 bases). The V and J ends lost 2 bases and 7 bases respectively, with 9 bases between them. Germline V gene data show CDR1 as MDHEN and CDR2 as SYDVKM. The length of the CDR3 is 13 residues. The CDR3 coding sequence is TGTGCCAGCAGTTTACAGCAGGGACAGCCCCAGCATTTT. This translates into CASSLQQGQPQHF.

This chain connects TRBV28 to TRBJ2-2; a possible D gene is TRBD2 (6 bases). The germline V gene encodes CDR1 MDHEN and CDR2 SYDVKM. The CDR3 runs to 14 residues. V lost 4 bases, J lost 7 bases, and 13 bases lay in between. This chain's CDR3 is CASSWAGGSGELFF. Here the CDR3 DNA reads TGTGCCAGCAGTTGGGCCGGGGGAAGCGGGGAGCTGTTTTTT. The entire variable domain, with the rest obtained from reference TRBV28 and TRBJ2-2, is as follows: DVKVTQSSRYLVKRTGEKVFLECVQDMDHENMFWYRQDPGLGLRLIYFSYDVKMKEKGDIPEGYSVSREKKERFSLILESASTNQTSMYLCASSWAGGSGELFFGEGSRLTVL.

CDR3 sequence: CASRGTGSYEQYF. The DNA of the CDR3 is TGTGCCAGTCGGGGGACAGGCTCCTACGAGCAGTACTTC. This chain connects TRBV2 to TRBJ2-5, with 8 nucleotides matching TRBD1. The better agreement between TRBJ2-7 and the DNA end casts doubt on the J call. Germline CDR1 is SNHLY and CDR2 is FYNNEI. The CDR3 is made up of 13 amino acids.